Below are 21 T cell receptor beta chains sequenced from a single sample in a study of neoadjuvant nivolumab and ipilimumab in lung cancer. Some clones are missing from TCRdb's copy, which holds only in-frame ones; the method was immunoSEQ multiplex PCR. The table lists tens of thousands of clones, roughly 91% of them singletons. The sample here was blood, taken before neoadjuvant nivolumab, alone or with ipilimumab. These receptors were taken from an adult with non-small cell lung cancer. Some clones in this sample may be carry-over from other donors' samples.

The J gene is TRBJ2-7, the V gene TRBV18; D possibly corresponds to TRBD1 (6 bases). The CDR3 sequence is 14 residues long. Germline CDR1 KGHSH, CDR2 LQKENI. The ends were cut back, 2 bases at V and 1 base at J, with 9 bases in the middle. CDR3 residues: CASSPGQYSYEQYF. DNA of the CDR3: TGTGCCAGCTCACCAGGACAGTATTCCTACGAGCAGTACTTC.

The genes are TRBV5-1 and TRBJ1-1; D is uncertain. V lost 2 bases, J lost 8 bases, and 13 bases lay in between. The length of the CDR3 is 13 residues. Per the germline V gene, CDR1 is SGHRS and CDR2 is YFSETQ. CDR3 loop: CASSLQGSLEAFF. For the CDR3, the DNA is TGCGCCAGCAGCTTACAAGGATCACTCGAAGCTTTCTTT.

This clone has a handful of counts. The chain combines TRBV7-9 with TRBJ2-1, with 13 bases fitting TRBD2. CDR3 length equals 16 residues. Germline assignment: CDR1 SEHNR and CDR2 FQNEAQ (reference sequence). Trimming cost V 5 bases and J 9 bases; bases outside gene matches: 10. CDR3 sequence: CASSRSGLAGVTEQFF. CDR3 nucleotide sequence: TGTGCCAGCAGCCGCTCCGGACTAGCGGGAGTTACTGAGCAGTTCTTC.

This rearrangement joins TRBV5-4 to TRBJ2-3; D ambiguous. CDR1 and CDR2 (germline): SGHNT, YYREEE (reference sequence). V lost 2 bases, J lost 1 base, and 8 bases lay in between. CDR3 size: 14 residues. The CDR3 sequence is CASSFRAGTDTQYF. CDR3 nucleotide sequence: TGTGCCAGCAGCTTTAGGGCAGGCACAGATACGCAGTATTTT.

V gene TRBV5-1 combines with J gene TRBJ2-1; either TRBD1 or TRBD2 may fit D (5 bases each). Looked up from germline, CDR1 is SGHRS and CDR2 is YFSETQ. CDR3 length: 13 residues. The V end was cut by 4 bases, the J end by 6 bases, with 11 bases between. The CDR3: CASSPMGVNEQFF. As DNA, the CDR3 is TGCGCCAGCAGCCCAATGGGGGTCAATGAGCAGTTCTTC. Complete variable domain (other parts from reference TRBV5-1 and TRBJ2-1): KAGVTQTPRYLIKTRGQQVTLSCSPISGHRSVSWYQQTPGQGLQFLFEYFSETQRNKGNFPGRFSGRQFSNSRSEMNVSTLELGDSALYLCASSPMGVNEQFFGPGTRLTVL.

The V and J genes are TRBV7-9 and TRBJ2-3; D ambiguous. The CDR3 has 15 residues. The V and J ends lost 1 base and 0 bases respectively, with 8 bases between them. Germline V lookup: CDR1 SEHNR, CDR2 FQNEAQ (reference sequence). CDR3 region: CASSLEGRSTDTQYF. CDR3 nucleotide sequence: TGTGCCAGCAGCTTAGAGGGCAGGAGCACAGATACGCAGTATTTT.

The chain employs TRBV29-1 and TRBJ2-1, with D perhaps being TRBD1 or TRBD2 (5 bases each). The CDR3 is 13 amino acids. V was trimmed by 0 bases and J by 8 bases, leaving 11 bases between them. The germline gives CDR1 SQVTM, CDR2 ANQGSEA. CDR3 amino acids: CSVEDRGHHEQFF. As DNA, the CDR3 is TGCAGCGTTGAAGATCGGGGCCACCATGAGCAGTTCTTC.

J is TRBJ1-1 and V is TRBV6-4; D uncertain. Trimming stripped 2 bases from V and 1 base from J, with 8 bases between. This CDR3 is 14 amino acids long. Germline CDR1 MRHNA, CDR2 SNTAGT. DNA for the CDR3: TGTGCCAGCAGTGACCCTCACAGGAACACTGAAGCTTTCTTT. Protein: CASSDPHRNTEAFF.

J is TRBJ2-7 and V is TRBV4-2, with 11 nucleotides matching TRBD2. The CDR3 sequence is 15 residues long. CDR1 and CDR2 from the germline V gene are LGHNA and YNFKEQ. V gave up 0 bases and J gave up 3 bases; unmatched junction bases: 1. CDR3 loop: CASSQDTSGSYEQYF. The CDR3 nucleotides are TGTGCCAGCAGCCAAGATACTAGCGGGAGCTACGAGCAGTACTTC.

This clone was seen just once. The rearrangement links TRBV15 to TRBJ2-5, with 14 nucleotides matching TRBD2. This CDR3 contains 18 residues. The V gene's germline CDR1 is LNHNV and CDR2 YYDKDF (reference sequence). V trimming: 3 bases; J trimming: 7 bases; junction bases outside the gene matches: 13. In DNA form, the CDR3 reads TGTGCCACCAGCAGCCCCTGGGGGACTAGCGGGAGCGGGGCGACCCAGTACTTC. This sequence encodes CATSSPWGTSGSGATQYF.

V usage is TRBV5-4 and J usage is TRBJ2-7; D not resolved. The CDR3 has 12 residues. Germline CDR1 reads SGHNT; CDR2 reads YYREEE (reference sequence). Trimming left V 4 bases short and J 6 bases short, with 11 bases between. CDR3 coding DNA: TGTGCCAGCAGCGTTGTTGGCGGCGAGCAGTACTTC. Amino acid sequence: CASSVVGGEQYF.

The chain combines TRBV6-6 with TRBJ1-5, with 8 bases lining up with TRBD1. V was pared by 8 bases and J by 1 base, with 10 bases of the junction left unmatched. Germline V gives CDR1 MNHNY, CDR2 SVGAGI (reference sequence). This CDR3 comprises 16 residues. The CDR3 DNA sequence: TGTGCCAGCGTGAGTGGACAGGGTTCGAGCAATCAGCCCCAGCATTTT. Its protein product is CASVSGQGSSNQPQHF.

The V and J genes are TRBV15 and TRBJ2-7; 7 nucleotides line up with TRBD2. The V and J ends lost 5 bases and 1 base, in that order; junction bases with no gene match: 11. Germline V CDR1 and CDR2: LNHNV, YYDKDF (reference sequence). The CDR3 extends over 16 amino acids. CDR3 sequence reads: CATSEGTAGPSYEQYF. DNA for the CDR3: TGTGCCACCAGCGAGGGAACAGCGGGACCTTCCTACGAGCAGTACTTC.

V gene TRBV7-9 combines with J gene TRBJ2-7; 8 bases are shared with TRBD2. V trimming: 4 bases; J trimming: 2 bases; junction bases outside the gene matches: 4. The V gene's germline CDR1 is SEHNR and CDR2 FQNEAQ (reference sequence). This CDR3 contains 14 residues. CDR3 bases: TGTGCCAGCAGCTCACCAGCGGGGGCCTACGAGCAGTACTTC. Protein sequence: CASSSPAGAYEQYF.

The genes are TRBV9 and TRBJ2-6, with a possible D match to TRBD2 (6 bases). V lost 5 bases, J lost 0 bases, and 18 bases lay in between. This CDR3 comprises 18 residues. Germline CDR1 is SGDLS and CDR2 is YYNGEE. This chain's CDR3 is CASRAGLGPGSGANVLTF. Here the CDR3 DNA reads TGTGCCAGCAGAGCGGGTCTCGGCCCCGGCTCTGGGGCCAACGTCCTGACTTTC.

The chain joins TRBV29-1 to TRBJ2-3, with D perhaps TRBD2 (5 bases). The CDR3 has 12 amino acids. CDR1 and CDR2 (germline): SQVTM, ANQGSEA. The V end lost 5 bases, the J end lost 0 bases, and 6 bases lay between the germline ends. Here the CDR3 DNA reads TGCAGCGTTCGACTAAGCACAGATACGCAGTATTTT. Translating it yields CSVRLSTDTQYF.

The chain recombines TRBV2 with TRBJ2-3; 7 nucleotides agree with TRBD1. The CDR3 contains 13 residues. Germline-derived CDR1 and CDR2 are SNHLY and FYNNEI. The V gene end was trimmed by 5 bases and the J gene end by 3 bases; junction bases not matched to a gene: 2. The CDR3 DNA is TGTGCCAGCAGTCCGACAGGGACAGATACGCAGTATTTT. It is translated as CASSPTGTDTQYF.

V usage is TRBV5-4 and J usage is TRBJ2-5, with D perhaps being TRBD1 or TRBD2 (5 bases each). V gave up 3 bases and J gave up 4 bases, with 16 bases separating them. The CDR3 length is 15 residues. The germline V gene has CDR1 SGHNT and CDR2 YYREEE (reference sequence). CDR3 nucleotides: TGTGCCAGCAGCTGGGACCAGAGTTCAAGAGAGACCCAGTACTTC. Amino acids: CASSWDQSSRETQYF.

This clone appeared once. This CDR3 reads CASSLATGGGYTF. CDR3 in DNA: TGTGCCAGCAGCTTAGCGACAGGGGGTGGCTACACCTTC. The chain links TRBV7-3 to TRBJ1-2, with 9 bases fitting TRBD1. Germline assignment: CDR1 SGHTA and CDR2 FQGTGA. The J segment lost 7 bases and the V segment lost 2 bases, leaving 2 bases of the junction unmatched. The CDR3 runs 13 residues.

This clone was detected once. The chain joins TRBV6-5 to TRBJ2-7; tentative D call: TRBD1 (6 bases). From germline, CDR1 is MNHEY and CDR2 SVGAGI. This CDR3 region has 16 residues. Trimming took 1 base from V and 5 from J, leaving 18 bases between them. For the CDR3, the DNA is TGTGCCAGCAGTTACTACGCGGTATTACAGGGACACGAGCAGTACTTC. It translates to CASSYYAVLQGHEQYF.

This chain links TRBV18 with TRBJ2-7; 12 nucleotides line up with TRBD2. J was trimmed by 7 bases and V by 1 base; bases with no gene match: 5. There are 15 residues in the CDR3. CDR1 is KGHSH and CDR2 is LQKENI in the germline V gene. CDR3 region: CASSPLGLAGEEQYF. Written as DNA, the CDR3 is TGTGCCAGCTCACCACTGGGACTAGCGGGCGAGGAGCAGTACTTC.